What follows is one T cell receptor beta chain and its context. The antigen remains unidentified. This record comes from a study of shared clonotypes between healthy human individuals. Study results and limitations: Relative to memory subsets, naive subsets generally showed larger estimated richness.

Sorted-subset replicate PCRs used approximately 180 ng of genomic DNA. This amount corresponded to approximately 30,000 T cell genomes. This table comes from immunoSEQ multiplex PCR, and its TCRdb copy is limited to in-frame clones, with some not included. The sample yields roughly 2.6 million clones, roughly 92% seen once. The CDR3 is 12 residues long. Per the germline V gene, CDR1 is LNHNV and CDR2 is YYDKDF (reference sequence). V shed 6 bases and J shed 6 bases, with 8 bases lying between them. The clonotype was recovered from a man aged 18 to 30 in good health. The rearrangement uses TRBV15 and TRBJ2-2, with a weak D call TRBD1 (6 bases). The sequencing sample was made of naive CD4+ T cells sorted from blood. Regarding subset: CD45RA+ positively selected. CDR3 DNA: TGTGCCACCAGACAGGGTCCCGGGGAGCTGTTTTTT. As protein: CATRQGPGELFF.